This T cell receptor beta chain was obtained from a study of technical replicates of blood from several donors. The CDR3 sequence is 13 residues long. The J segment lost 3 bases and the V segment lost 6 bases, leaving 6 bases of the junction unmatched. Germline CDR1 is SQVTM and CDR2 is ANQGSEA. Libraries were prepared by immunoSEQ multiplex PCR; TCRdb keeps only in-frame clonotypes and omits some of them. The sample lists around 90,000 clones; 90% to 95% were seen once. The chain recombines TRBV29-1 with TRBJ2-7; TRBD1 agrees at 9 bases. This TCR was recovered from a human donor in good health. What was sequenced was T cells isolated from PBMCs. The CDR3 is CSVTGTGFYEQYF. CDR3 nucleotide sequence: TGCAGCGTGACCGGGACAGGGTTCTACGAGCAGTACTTC.